Shown below are 10 T cell receptor beta chains from a single sample sequenced in a study of blood T cell repertoires in COVID-19. Clones were sequenced by immunoSEQ multiplex PCR, and TCRdb holds only the in-frame ones, with some missing. Seen here are around 200,000 clones, roughly 85% observed once, and the top ten hold around 4.9%. Sequencing was carried out using peripheral blood. The origin of the receptors is a woman older than 75 with acute or convalescent COVID-19.

The chain has TRBV7-8 and TRBJ2-1; 9 bases are shared with TRBD1. V was pared by 5 bases and J by 7 bases, with 6 bases of the junction left unmatched. The CDR3 extends over 14 amino acids. Germline V gene lookup returns CDR1 SGHVS and CDR2 FQNEAQ. CDR3 loop: CASSPGQGGNEQFF. The DNA for the CDR3 is TGTGCCAGCAGCCCGGGACAGGGTGGGAATGAGCAGTTCTTC.

The rearrangement joins TRBV2 to TRBJ1-4, with D possibly TRBD1 on 6 matching bases. This CDR3 is built from 15 residues. Per germline, CDR1 SNHLY and CDR2 FYNNEI. The V end lost 5 bases, the J end lost 2 bases, and 12 bases lay between the germline ends. The CDR3 DNA follows: TGTGCCAGCAGTCCCAGGGGTGGGACTAATGAAAAACTGTTTTTT. Its translation: CASSPRGGTNEKLFF.

Only one count was recorded for this clone. V is TRBV5-1 and J is TRBJ2-2; D might be TRBD1 (5 bases). Trimming took off 5 bases at V and 4 bases at J, with 15 bases between the two ends. Germline CDR1 reads SGHRS; CDR2 reads YFSETQ. This CDR3 is 15 amino acids long. CDR3 sequence reads: CASRMTVSGTGELFF. Here the CDR3 DNA reads TGCGCCAGCAGGATGACAGTGTCGGGCACCGGGGAGCTGTTTTTT.

The J gene is TRBJ2-7, the V gene TRBV5-1; D is perhaps TRBD1 (5 bases). Trimming left V 3 bases short and J 4 bases short, with 17 bases between. Germline V CDR1 and CDR2: SGHRS, YFSETQ. CDR3 size: 15 residues. For the CDR3, the DNA is TGCGCCAGCAGCTCCATTGACAGACCCTATTACGAGCAGTACTTC. This sequence encodes CASSSIDRPYYEQYF.

The chain's CDR3 is CASTAGGQGVGYTF. CDR3 nucleotides: TGTGCCAGCACCGCGGGGGGACAGGGGGTTGGCTACACCTTC. This sequence joins TRBV6-5 and TRBJ1-2; TRBD1 agrees at 11 bases. V trimming: 7 bases; J trimming: 7 bases; junction bases outside the gene matches: 8. In germline, CDR1 is MNHEY, CDR2 SVGAGI. The CDR3 spans 14 residues.

The V call is TRBV19, the J call TRBJ1-2; D gene uncertain. Germline V gene lookup returns CDR1 LNHDA and CDR2 SQIVND (reference sequence). The CDR3 loop spans 14 amino acids. Trimming took off 9 bases at V and 0 bases at J, with 14 bases between the two ends. The CDR3 sequence: CASFGRGANYGYTF. The DNA for the CDR3 is TGTGCCAGCTTTGGCCGGGGAGCTAACTATGGCTACACCTTC.

This clone appeared many times. The rearrangement links TRBV2 to TRBJ2-2; TRBD2 is a possible D gene (5 bases). This CDR3 region has 16 residues. From germline, CDR1 is SNHLY and CDR2 FYNNEI. The ends were cut back, 7 bases at V and 4 bases at J, with 19 bases in the middle. The CDR3 protein is CASMQFEGWGTGELFF. The CDR3, as DNA: TGTGCCAGCATGCAGTTTGAGGGATGGGGCACCGGGGAGCTGTTTTTT.

The chain is built from TRBV29-1 and TRBJ1-1; possibly TRBD1 for D (6 bases). CDR1 is SQVTM, CDR2 ANQGSEA, per germline. Deletions cut 7 bases from V and 0 bases from J, with 6 bases between. This CDR3 has 11 residues. Here the CDR3 reads CSGQVNTEAFF. In DNA, the CDR3 is TGCAGCGGACAGGTGAACACTGAAGCTTTCTTT.

J is TRBJ2-3 and V is TRBV9; tentative D call: TRBD1 (6 bases). Trimming pared 0 bases from V and 8 bases from J, leaving 10 bases between. The CDR3 is 13 residues long. The germline V gene has CDR1 SGDLS and CDR2 YYNGEE. CDR3 residues: CASSVEIRGTQYF. Here the CDR3 DNA reads TGTGCCAGCAGCGTAGAGATCAGGGGTACGCAGTATTTT.

The chain links TRBV18 to TRBJ2-2, with 10 bases aligning to TRBD2. The CDR3 loop spans 14 amino acids. Trimming cost V 6 bases and J 5 bases; bases outside gene matches: 3. From germline, CDR1 is KGHSH and CDR2 LQKENI. This chain's CDR3 is CASSPGLATGELFF. CDR3 DNA sequence: TGTGCCAGCTCCCCGGGACTAGCGACCGGGGAGCTGTTTTTT.